The present TCR beta chain was sequenced within a study of PD-L1 blockade in urothelial cancer. Study context: Atezolizumab was started by patients around 2014 at 1,200 mg intravenously every 3 weeks. Reported median T cell count for blood samples was around 150,000. Between 0 and 3 chemotherapy regimens preceded treatment for each patient.

The data were produced by immunoSEQ multiplex PCR, yet TCRdb's version contains in-frame clones alone and is incomplete. The repertoire holds more than 70,000 clones, with roughly 91% as singletons. The clonotype was recovered from a man aged 55-75 years with urothelial cancer. Sequenced material: PBMCs, taken around atezolizumab (anti-PD-L1) treatment.

The CDR3 DNA is TGTGCCAGCAGCTTAAGCGGGACGGGGGCCAACGTCCTGACTTTC. It is translated as CASSLSGTGANVLTF. V and J are TRBV7-2 and TRBJ2-6, with TRBD2 identical over 7 bases. CDR1 SGHTA and CDR2 FQGNSA come from the germline V gene. Losses at the gene ends were 2 bases for V and 4 bases for J; bases not matched to a gene: 2. The CDR3 spans 15 residues.